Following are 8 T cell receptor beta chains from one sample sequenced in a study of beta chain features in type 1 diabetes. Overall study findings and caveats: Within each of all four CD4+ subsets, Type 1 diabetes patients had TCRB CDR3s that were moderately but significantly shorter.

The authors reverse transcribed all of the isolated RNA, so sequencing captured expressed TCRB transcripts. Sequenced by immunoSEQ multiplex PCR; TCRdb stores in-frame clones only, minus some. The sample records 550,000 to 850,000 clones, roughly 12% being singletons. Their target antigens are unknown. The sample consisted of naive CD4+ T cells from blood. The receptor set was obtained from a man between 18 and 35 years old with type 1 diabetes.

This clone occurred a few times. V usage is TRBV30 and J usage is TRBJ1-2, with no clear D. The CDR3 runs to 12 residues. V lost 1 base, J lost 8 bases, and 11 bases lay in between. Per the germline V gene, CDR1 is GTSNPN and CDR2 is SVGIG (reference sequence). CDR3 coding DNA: TGTGCCTGGAGTGAACAAGAGGGAGGCTACACCTTC. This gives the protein CAWSEQEGGYTF.

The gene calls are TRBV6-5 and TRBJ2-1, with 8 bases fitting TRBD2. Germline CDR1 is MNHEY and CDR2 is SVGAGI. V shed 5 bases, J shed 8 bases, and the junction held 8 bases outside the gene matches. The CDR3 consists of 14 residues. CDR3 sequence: CASSSPGLVDEQFF. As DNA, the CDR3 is TGTGCCAGCAGTAGTCCGGGACTAGTTGATGAGCAGTTCTTC.

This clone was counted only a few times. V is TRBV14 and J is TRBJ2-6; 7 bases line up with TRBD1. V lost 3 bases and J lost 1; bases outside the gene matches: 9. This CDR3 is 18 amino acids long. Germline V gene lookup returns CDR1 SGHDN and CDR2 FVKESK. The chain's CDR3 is CASSHVGQSPSGANVLTF. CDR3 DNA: TGTGCCAGCAGCCATGTGGGACAGTCGCCGTCTGGGGCCAACGTCCTGACTTTC.

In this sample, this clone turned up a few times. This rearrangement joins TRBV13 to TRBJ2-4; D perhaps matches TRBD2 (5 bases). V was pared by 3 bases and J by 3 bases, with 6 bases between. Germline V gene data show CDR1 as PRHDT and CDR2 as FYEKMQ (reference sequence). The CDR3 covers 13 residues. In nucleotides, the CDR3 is TGTGCCAGCAGCTTGGGAGACAAAAACATTCAGTACTTC. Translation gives CASSLGDKNIQYF.

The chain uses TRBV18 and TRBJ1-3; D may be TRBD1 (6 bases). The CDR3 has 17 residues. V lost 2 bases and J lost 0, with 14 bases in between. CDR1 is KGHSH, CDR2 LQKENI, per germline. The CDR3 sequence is CASSPFGGSSSGNTIYF. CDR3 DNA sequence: TGTGCCAGCTCACCATTTGGGGGCTCCAGCTCTGGAAACACCATATATTTT.

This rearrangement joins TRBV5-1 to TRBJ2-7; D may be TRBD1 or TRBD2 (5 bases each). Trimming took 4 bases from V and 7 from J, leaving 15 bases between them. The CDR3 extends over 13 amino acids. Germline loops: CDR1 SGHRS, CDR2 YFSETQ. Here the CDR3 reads CASSAGTVREQYF. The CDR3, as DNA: TGCGCCAGCAGCGCCGGGACGGTTAGGGAGCAGTACTTC.

The CDR3 DNA follows: TGTGCCCTGGAGCTAGAAAGCTACGAGCAGTACTTC. It is translated as CALELESYEQYF. V is TRBV30 and J is TRBJ2-7, with D hard to call. CDR1 GTSNPN and CDR2 SVGIG come from the germline V gene (reference sequence). V was pared by 8 bases and J by 3 bases, with 14 bases between. CDR3 length: 12 residues.

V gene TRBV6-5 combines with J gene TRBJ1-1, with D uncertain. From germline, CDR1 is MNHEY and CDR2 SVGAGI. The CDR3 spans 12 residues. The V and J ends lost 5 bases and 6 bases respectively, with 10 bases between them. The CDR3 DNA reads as TGTGCCAGCAGTCACGGCTCCCCTGAAGCTTTCTTT. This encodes CASSHGSPEAFF.